Presented here are 29 T cell receptor beta chains from one specimen sequenced in a study of blood T cells in healthy people across ages. PCR was performed a second time for about 7 to 12 cycles using a sample-barcoded 5' primer and a J-beta primer mix. One entry per CDR3 protein results from TCRdb running MiXCR on the 5' RACE reads. The data contain 600,000 to 800,000 distinct CDR3 sequences, roughly 21% of them seen just once; the ten biggest clones take up roughly 3.7%. Source material: blood. Receptors were obtained from a man in his sixties or seventies in good health.

The sample holds a few counts of this clonotype. The chain carries TRBV5-6 and TRBJ2-7, with 7 bases matching TRBD2. Looked up from germline, CDR1 is SGHDT and CDR2 is YYEEEE. CDR3 length: 14 residues. V was pared by 7 bases and J by 1 base, with 8 bases of the junction left unmatched. The CDR3 region is CASGGLAESYEQYF. DNA of the CDR3: TGTGCCAGCGGGGGTCTAGCGGAGTCCTACGAGCAGTACTTC.

This clonotype was picked up a small number of times. The rearrangement links TRBV9 to TRBJ2-5, with 12 bases that match TRBD2. The J call may be in error: the DNA end matches TRBJ2-1 better. The CDR3 sequence is 16 residues long. Looked up from germline, CDR1 is SGDLS and CDR2 is YYNGEE. The CDR3 spells CASSVGTSGAFNEQFF. CDR3 bases: TGTGCCAGCAGCGTAGGGACTAGCGGGGCCTTTAATGAGCAGTTCTTC.

This clonotype has more than one count but fewer than ten. One end of the junction is discordant with germline, which a read error may explain. This chain connects TRBV6-5 to TRBJ2-3, with TRBD2 identical over 8 bases. The CDR3 is made up of 16 amino acids. Germline values: CDR1 MNHEY, CDR2 SVGAGI. CDR3 loop: CASSFFSGASTGTQYF. DNA for the CDR3: TGTGCCAGCAGTTTCTTTAGCGGGGCTAGCACAGGTACGCAGTATTTT.

The sample holds a few counts of this clonotype. The CDR3 loop reads CSVVGRREGTYEQYF. DNA of the CDR3: TGCAGCGTTGTGGGGCGGCGGGAGGGAACCTACGAGCAGTACTTC. This chain uses TRBV29-1 with TRBJ2-7; 9 bases fit TRBD2. Per the germline V gene, CDR1 is SQVTM and CDR2 is ANQGSEA. The CDR3 sequence is 15 residues long. The ends lost 4 bases at V and 2 bases at J; junction bases unmatched: 9.

As to this clonotype: The junction differs from germline at one of its ends, possibly a read error. V usage is TRBV27 and J usage is TRBJ1-5; D possibly corresponds to TRBD1 (6 bases). The length of the CDR3 is 15 residues. Germline V CDR1 and CDR2: MNHEY, SMNVEV (reference sequence). The CDR3 DNA reads as TGTGCCGGCAGTCCCTTCGACAGGCTAAGTCAGCCCCAGCATTTT. It is translated as CAGSPFDRLSQPQHF.

The V and J genes are TRBV28 and TRBJ1-4, with D possibly being TRBD1 (5 bases). Germline loops: CDR1 MDHEN, CDR2 SYDVKM. V was shortened by 7 bases and J by 5 bases, with 14 bases between the two germline ends. The CDR3 is made up of 14 amino acids. CDR3 sequence (DNA): TGTGCCAGCACCTCAGGGACGGGAAATGAAAAACTGTTTTTT. Translation: CASTSGTGNEKLFF. Filled out from reference TRBV28 and TRBJ1-4, the complete variable domain reads DVKVTQSSRYLVKRTGEKVFLECVQDMDHENMFWYRQDPGLGLRLIYFSYDVKMKEKGDIPEGYSVSREKKERFSLILESASTNQTSMYLCASTSGTGNEKLFFGSGTQLSVL.

This clonotype was counted only a few times. Relative to the germline gene, one junction end is altered; a read error may explain this. The rearrangement joins TRBV6-2 or TRBV6-3 to TRBJ1-4, with D hard to call. The CDR3 extends over 15 amino acids. CDR1 is MNHEY and CDR2 is SVGEGT in the germline V gene. This chain's CDR3 is CASSYSTQPNEKLFF. CDR3 in DNA: TGTGCCAGCAGCTACTCGACACAGCCCAATGAAAAACTGTTTTTT.

There are a few counts of this clonotype. The J gene is TRBJ1-4, the V gene TRBV20-1; possibly TRBD1 for D (5 bases). The ends were cut back, 6 bases at V and 6 bases at J, with 11 bases in the middle. The CDR3 is 12 amino acids. Germline V CDR1 and CDR2: DFQATT, SNEGSKA (reference sequence). The CDR3 DNA follows: TGCAGTGCCAACCCACAGGATGAAAAACTGTTTTTT. Encoded protein: CSANPQDEKLFF.

This clonotype was seen a handful of times. J is TRBJ1-1 and V is TRBV20-1; no definite D call. This CDR3 is 12 amino acids long. Per the germline V gene, CDR1 is DFQATT and CDR2 is SNEGSKA (reference sequence). Trimming pared 4 bases from V and 4 bases from J, leaving 10 bases between. CDR3 nucleotide sequence: TGCAGTGCTAACGAGGGTGGCACTGAAGCTTTCTTT. Amino acid sequence: CSANEGGTEAFF.

The chain employs TRBV20-1 and TRBJ2-2, with 10 positions matching TRBD2. The germline V gene has CDR1 DFQATT and CDR2 SNEGSKA (reference sequence). The junction had 14 bases not matched to a gene; V was cut back by 5 bases and J by 8 bases. The CDR3 loop spans 16 amino acids. The CDR3 DNA sequence: TGCAGTGCTCGAAATGGACTAGCGGAGGGGCTGGGGGAGCTGTTTTTT. Translating gives CSARNGLAEGLGELFF.

In this sample, this clonotype turned up a few times. The genes are TRBV28 and TRBJ2-3; a weak D match, TRBD1 (6 bases). CDR3 length equals 16 residues. V lost 5 bases and J lost 3, with 18 bases in between. Germline V CDR1 and CDR2: MDHEN, SYDVKM. The CDR3: CASSPTTGKSTDTQYF. In DNA form, the CDR3 reads TGTGCCAGCAGTCCTACAACAGGGAAAAGTACAGATACGCAGTATTTT. Full variable domain (remainder filled in from reference TRBV28 and TRBJ2-3): DVKVTQSSRYLVKRTGEKVFLECVQDMDHENMFWYRQDPGLGLRLIYFSYDVKMKEKGDIPEGYSVSREKKERFSLILESASTNQTSMYLCASSPTTGKSTDTQYFGPGTRLTVL.

This clonotype has more than one count but fewer than ten. In nucleotides, the CDR3 is TGTGCCATCAGTGGTTCAGAAAGCTCCTACGAGCAGTACTTC. Translated, it gives CAISGSESSYEQYF. The chain links TRBV10-3 to TRBJ2-7; D gene uncertain. This CDR3 is built from 14 residues. V was clipped by 4 bases and J by 0 bases, with 10 bases between them. Germline V gene lookup returns CDR1 ENHRY and CDR2 SYGVKD.

This chain joins TRBV9 and TRBJ1-1, with 7 bases identical to TRBD1. The CDR3 is 13 residues long. CDR1 is SGDLS, CDR2 YYNGEE, per germline. J lost 5 bases, V lost 4 bases, and 5 bases had no gene match. The CDR3 nucleotides are TGTGCCAGCAGCATGACAGGGTTAACTGAAGCTTTCTTT. It encodes CASSMTGLTEAFF.

This clonotype was observed a handful of times. The chain links TRBV20-1 to TRBJ2-1; TRBD2 matches 13 bases. Germline CDR1 DFQATT, CDR2 SNEGSKA (reference sequence). V was pared by 5 bases and J by 0 bases, with 10 bases of the junction left unmatched. The CDR3 totals 18 residues. In DNA, the CDR3 is TGCAGTGCTCTCCGACTAGCGGGAGGCCTAACCTCCTACAATGAGCAGTTCTTC. It is translated as CSALRLAGGLTSYNEQFF.

This clonotype was picked up a small number of times. This CDR3 is CASRRQGADEKLFF. CDR3 coding DNA: TGTGCCAGCCGTCGGCAGGGTGCAGACGAAAAACTGTTTTTT. The chain carries TRBV6-5 and TRBJ1-4; maybe TRBD1 (5 bases). Germline CDR1 MNHEY, CDR2 SVGAGI. CDR3 length: 14 amino acids. The germline V and J ends were trimmed by 8 bases and 8 bases, with 18 bases remaining between them.

This clonotype was recorded at least ten times. The DNA of the CDR3 is TGTGCCAGCAGCAATAGTGGGAAAGAGACCCAGTACTTC. Amino acid sequence: CASSNSGKETQYF. The gene calls are TRBV28 and TRBJ2-5; D unclear. Germline CDR1 is MDHEN and CDR2 is SYDVKM. The length of the CDR3 is 13 residues. Trimming left V 6 bases short and J 3 bases short, with 11 bases between.

The chain has TRBV6-6 and TRBJ2-2; 10 positions match TRBD2. The V and J ends lost 0 bases and 6 bases, in that order; junction bases with no gene match: 4. This CDR3 spans 16 amino acids. CDR1 and CDR2 from the germline V gene are MNHNY and SVGAGI (reference sequence). The CDR3 loop reads CASSYSSLAGAGELFF. The DNA of the CDR3 is TGTGCCAGCAGTTACTCGAGTCTAGCGGGAGCCGGGGAGCTGTTTTTT.

This clonotype came up many times. J is TRBJ2-1 and V is TRBV29-1; D unclear. CDR3 length: 13 amino acids. Germline V gene lookup returns CDR1 SQVTM and CDR2 ANQGSEA. The V gene lost 6 bases and the J gene lost 0 bases, with 9 bases spanning the gap. The DNA for the CDR3 is TGCAGCGTGCCGGGTTCCTCCTACAATGAGCAGTTCTTC. This gives the protein CSVPGSSYNEQFF.

This clonotype came up many times. The chain has TRBV27 and TRBJ2-5; the D gene is possibly TRBD1 (6 bases). The V gene's germline CDR1 is MNHEY and CDR2 SMNVEV (reference sequence). The CDR3 extends over 14 amino acids. The ends were cut back, 3 bases at V and 1 base at J, with 9 bases in the middle. The CDR3 here is CASSFVGGQETQYF. Written as DNA, the CDR3 is TGTGCCAGCAGTTTCGTAGGGGGCCAAGAGACCCAGTACTTC.

The chain couples TRBV28 to TRBJ1-4; 7 bases align to TRBD1. Trimming removed 5 bases from V and 14 bases from J; junction bases left unmatched: 11. The CDR3 has 13 amino acids. Germline V lookup: CDR1 MDHEN, CDR2 SYDVKM. The chain's CDR3 is CASSPLTGSSLFF. CDR3 DNA: TGTGCCAGCAGTCCCCTGACAGGGAGTTCTCTGTTTTTT.

A word on this clonotype: Germline is not matched at one junction end, which may reflect a read error. This chain connects TRBV20-1 to TRBJ1-4; tentatively, D is TRBD1 (5 bases). Per germline, CDR1 DFQATT and CDR2 SNEGSKA (reference sequence). The CDR3 length is 12 residues. CDR3 region: CSAYDLGEKLLF. DNA for the CDR3: TGCAGTGCTTATGACCTGGGGGAAAAACTGCTTTTT.

The V call is TRBV25-1, the J call TRBJ2-5; D may correspond to TRBD1 or TRBD2 (5 bases each). Germline V gene sequence: CDR1 MGHDK, CDR2 SYGVNS. The CDR3 consists of 13 residues. V dropped 7 bases and J dropped 14 bases, with 23 bases sitting between them. The CDR3 DNA follows: TGTGCCAGCACCGGGGACCAAAGGGGAAGGCGATACTTC. Amino acid sequence: CASTGDQRGRRYF.

The V and J genes are TRBV5-6 and TRBJ1-5; the match to TRBD1 covers 9 bases. The junction had 11 bases not matched to a gene; V was cut back by 4 bases and J by 6 bases. CDR1 and CDR2 (germline): SGHDT, YYEEEE. The CDR3 sequence is 16 residues long. CDR3: CASSELGQGNGQPQHF. The CDR3 DNA sequence: TGTGCCAGCAGCGAATTGGGACAGGGCAACGGTCAGCCCCAGCATTTT.

This clonotype was seen a handful of times. CDR3 sequence reads: CASSQNSDVGTEQYF. The CDR3 DNA is TGTGCCAGCAGCCAGAATAGCGATGTCGGAACCGAGCAGTACTTC. J is TRBJ2-1 and V is TRBV3-1; perhaps TRBD2 as D (5 bases). The closer fit of TRBJ2-7 to the DNA end suggests the J call may be wrong. This CDR3 spans 15 amino acids. CDR1 and CDR2 from the germline V gene are LGHDT and YNNKEL (reference sequence).

V is TRBV3-1 and J is TRBJ1-1, with a possible D match to TRBD1 (6 bases). Germline lookup yields CDR1 LGHDT and CDR2 YNNKEL (reference sequence). The ends were cut back, 0 bases at V and 3 bases at J, with 11 bases in the middle. The CDR3 extends over 15 amino acids. CDR3 sequence (DNA): TGTGCCAGCAGCCAAGACACAGGGTTGGACACTGAAGCTTTCTTT. The encoded protein is CASSQDTGLDTEAFF. The full variable domain, in which reference TRBV3-1 and TRBJ1-1 provide the parts outside the CDR3, is DTAVSQTPKYLVTQMGNDKSIKCEQNLGHDTMYWYKQDSKKFLKIMFSYNNKELIINETVPNRFSPKSPDKAHLNLHINSLELGDSAVYFCASSQDTGLDTEAFFGQGTRLTVV.

V usage is TRBV21-1 and J usage is TRBJ2-5; the D call TRBD1 from the table was never checked on the DNA. TRBV21-1 is a pseudogene segment. The CDR3 is 17 residues long. CDR3 in DNA: TGTGCCAGCAGCAAAGAGGCCCCTGGGGGAAACCAAGAGACCCAGTACTTC. The encoded protein is CASSKEAPGGNQETQYF.

This clonotype has more than one count but fewer than ten. The CDR3 nucleotides read TGTGCCAGCTCACCACAGGACAGCAGCTCCTACGAGCAGTACTTC. This translates into CASSPQDSSSYEQYF. The chain couples TRBV18 to TRBJ2-7, with D perhaps matching TRBD1 (6 bases). There are 15 residues in the CDR3. The V end lost 1 base, the J end lost 0 bases, and 10 bases lay between the germline ends. The V gene's germline CDR1 is KGHSH and CDR2 LQKENI.

This clonotype was counted between two and nine times. This sequence joins TRBV20-1 and TRBJ2-3, with D perhaps being TRBD1 or TRBD2 (5 bases each). Trimming left V 2 bases short and J 6 bases short, with 9 bases between. CDR3 length equals 12 residues. CDR1 DFQATT and CDR2 SNEGSKA come from the germline V gene (reference sequence). The DNA of the CDR3 is TGCAGTGCTAGACGAGGGGCCGATACGCAGTATTTT. Protein: CSARRGADTQYF.

This clonotype has a handful of counts. The rearrangement links TRBV7-9 to TRBJ2-1; TRBD1 is a possible D gene (5 bases). Between the trimmed V and J ends, which lost 2 bases and 5 bases, there was a span of 13 bases. The CDR3 consists of 15 residues. Germline-derived CDR1 and CDR2 are SEHNR and FQNEAQ (reference sequence). The CDR3 loop is CASSLKGPLNNEQFF. The CDR3, as DNA: TGTGCCAGCAGCTTAAAGGGGCCCCTAAACAATGAGCAGTTCTTC. The whole variable domain, filled in from reference TRBV7-9 and TRBJ2-1, reads DTGVSQNPRHKITKRGQNVTFRCDPISEHNRLYWYRQTLGQGPEFLTYFQNEAQLEKSRLLSDRFSAERPKGSFSTLEIQRTEQGDSAMYLCASSLKGPLNNEQFFGPGTRLTVL.